The sequence of this T cell receptor (beta chain) was determined in a study of blood T cell repertoires in COVID-19. Study summary: Acute and convalescent COVID-19 specimens originated in the United States, Italy and Spain. The cDNA or gDNA used as material had been derived from T cells, B-cell-depleted T cells, or PBMCs.

Original handling: Amplification of reference gene primers was used by the study to estimate nucleated cell counts. Assay: immunoSEQ multiplex PCR; the TCRdb copy retains only in-frame clones and omits some. The DNA was the basis for D and trimming; V, J and clone size are from that table. The sample lists some 140,000 clones, 84% seen once, with 5.5% in the top ten. This CDR3 is 15 amino acids long. V dropped 1 base and J dropped 4; count of bases not matched to a gene: 6. Germline values: CDR1 SEHNR, CDR2 FQNEAQ (reference sequence). This clone was counted between two and nine times. The sequenced material came from PBMCs or T cells enriched from blood (not recorded which). The rearrangement joins TRBV7-9 to TRBJ2-7; 8 bases match TRBD1. The TCR sequence derives from a man between 40 and 49 years old with acute COVID-19. The CDR3 sequence is CASSLGGTGRYEQYF. The CDR3 DNA follows: TGTGCCAGCAGCTTAGGCGGGACAGGTCGATACGAGCAGTACTTC.